The sequence of this TCR beta chain was determined in a study of patients and donors after allogeneic stem cell transplantation. TCRdb fed the RT-PCR reads into MiXCR, producing one record per CDR3 protein. The sample has about 960,000 distinct CDR3 sequences, more than 15% seen once. Germline V CDR1 and CDR2: SGHRS, YFSETQ. This CDR3 region has 17 residues. The V end lost 4 bases, the J end lost 2 bases, and 16 bases lay between the germline ends. The chain couples TRBV5-1 to TRBJ2-6; D may be TRBD1 or TRBD2 (6 bases each). The receptor comes from a human donor who was either an allogeneic HSCT recipient or a stem cell or donor lymphocyte infusion donor (not recorded which). It is not recorded whose cells these are; they may come from a transplant donor. Sequenced material: blood, either unsorted or a sorted T cell fraction (not recorded which). The CDR3 loop is CASSLRKGGTGANVLTF. CDR3 in DNA: TGCGCCAGCAGCCTACGGAAGGGGGGAACTGGGGCCAACGTCCTGACTTTC. Supplemented by reference TRBV5-1 and TRBJ2-6, the full variable domain reads KAGVTQTPRYLIKTRGQQVTLSCSPISGHRSVSWYQQTPGQGLQFLFEYFSETQRNKGNFPGRFSGRQFSNSRSEMNVSTLELGDSALYLCASSLRKGGTGANVLTFGAGSRLTVL.